Described below is a single T cell receptor (beta chain) sequence and its context. Its antigen is still unknown. The entry originates in a study of response to subunit inactivated influenza vaccine. V was pared by 6 bases and J by 8 bases, with 15 bases between. This CDR3 region has 13 residues. Germline CDR1 is LNHDA and CDR2 is SQIVND (reference sequence). MiXCR was run by TCRdb on the RT-PCR reads, yielding one entry per CDR3 protein. The table has about 520,000 distinct CDR3 sequences, 25% seen once. Study-wide results and limits: Few new T cells, the authors suggested, are recruited by each seasonal influenza vaccination.

The source was CD4+ T cells sorted from PBMCs, collected about 5 days after vaccination. This receptor was taken from a man over 45 who received an inactivated influenza vaccine. The chain couples TRBV19 to TRBJ2-3, with TRBD1 as a possible D gene (6 bases). The CDR3 protein is CASSVTGSGTQYF. CDR3 nucleotide sequence: TGTGCCAGTAGCGTCACAGGGTCAGGTACGCAGTATTTT.